Listed here are 26 T cell receptor beta chains from one sample, sequenced in a study of CD8+ T cells in alopecia areata (dated by TCRdb to between 2018 and 2020). The library came from the immunoSEQ multiplex PCR assay. RNA was extracted from all samples and reverse transcribed into cDNA as template for TCR sequencing. TCRdb limited this immuneACCESS table to in-frame rearrangements with V and J called. A share of clones is missing; checked studies link under half to unresolved V genes, and the rest is unexplained. In all, the sample holds under 200,000 clones, and less than 80% of those were seen once. The ten largest clones capture approximately 14% of the sample. This specimen's time point label, per the study, means: 20 to 30 weeks on oral tofacitinib. Per the publication, the treatment or condition label means: oral pan-JAK inhibitor, 5-10 mg twice daily. The starting material was CD4+ T cells sorted from blood, obtained at week 24, from a patient treated with tofacitinib. These receptors all come from a human donor with alopecia areata.

V and J are TRBV7-3 and TRBJ2-1; D gene ambiguous. CDR3 size: 14 residues. V was pared by 1 base and J by 9 bases, with 13 bases between. Germline CDR1 reads SGHTA; CDR2 reads FQGTGA. CDR3 bases: TGTGCCAGCAGCTTAAGGTCGACGGGTGGTGAGCAGTTCTTC. It yields the protein CASSLRSTGGEQFF.

The table lists this clone with a few counts. This sequence joins TRBV7-9 and TRBJ1-2, with 7 bases aligning to TRBD1. The ends lost 11 bases at V and 4 bases at J; junction bases unmatched: 7. The CDR3 spans 12 residues. Per germline, CDR1 SEHNR and CDR2 FQNEAQ (reference sequence). The CDR3 DNA reads TGTGCCGCAGGAAGACAGGGCTATGGCTACACCTTC. Its protein is CAAGRQGYGYTF.

V gene TRBV19 combines with J gene TRBJ1-5; 8 nucleotides align to TRBD1. V shed 5 bases and J 2 bases; nucleotides not matched to a gene: 2. Germline V gene lookup returns CDR1 LNHDA and CDR2 SQIVND (reference sequence). The CDR3 spans 14 residues. The CDR3 here is CASSATGGNQPQHF. The CDR3 nucleotides are TGTGCCAGTAGTGCGACAGGGGGCAATCAGCCCCAGCATTTT.

V usage is TRBV10-3 and J usage is TRBJ2-5, with D perhaps matching TRBD1 or TRBD2 (6 bases each). This CDR3 region has 15 residues. CDR1 is ENHRY and CDR2 is SYGVKD in the germline V gene. Trimming removed 0 bases from V and 2 bases from J, with 10 bases in between. Written as DNA, the CDR3 is TGTGCCATCAGTGAGTCTGGGGGGCCGCAAGAGACCCAGTACTTC. Amino acids: CAISESGGPQETQYF.

The chain employs TRBV30 and TRBJ2-3; D tentatively reads TRBD1 or TRBD2 (5 bases each). The ends were cut back, 2 bases at V and 4 bases at J, with 13 bases in the middle. This CDR3 has 14 residues. The germline gives CDR1 GTSNPN, CDR2 SVGIG (reference sequence). The CDR3 bases are TGTGCCTGGAGTACCGGGGAAGGGGCAGATACGCAGTATTTT. This sequence encodes CAWSTGEGADTQYF.

The chain joins TRBV27 to TRBJ1-4, with D tentatively TRBD1 (5 bases). Germline V gives CDR1 MNHEY, CDR2 SMNVEV (reference sequence). CDR3 length equals 12 residues. With 5 bases removed from V and 11 bases from J, the gap between germline ends came to 12 bases. Here the CDR3 DNA reads TGTGCCAGCAGTCCGACAAAGGGGAAACTGTTTTTT. Amino acids: CASSPTKGKLFF.

This chain connects TRBV9 to TRBJ2-2; no clear D gene. The V gene lost 0 bases and the J gene lost 3 bases, with 12 bases spanning the gap. Per the germline V gene, CDR1 is SGDLS and CDR2 is YYNGEE. This CDR3 region has 16 residues. CDR3 amino acids: CASSVAGYPDTGELFF. CDR3 in DNA: TGTGCCAGCAGCGTAGCCGGGTACCCCGACACCGGGGAGCTGTTTTTT.

The chain joins TRBV27 to TRBJ1-1, with D tentatively TRBD1 (5 bases). Looked up from germline, CDR1 is MNHEY and CDR2 is SMNVEV (reference sequence). Trimming pared 3 bases from V and 8 bases from J, leaving 7 bases between. The CDR3 has 11 residues. Here the CDR3 reads CASSFRGEAFF. The DNA of the CDR3 is TGTGCCAGCAGTTTTAGGGGAGAAGCTTTCTTT.

This chain links TRBV9 with TRBJ2-7, with D possibly being TRBD2 (6 bases). Trimming stripped 0 bases from V and 0 bases from J, with 10 bases between. Germline CDR1 reads SGDLS; CDR2 reads YYNGEE. The CDR3 is 15 amino acids. CDR3 region: CASSVGRGLSYEQYF. The CDR3 region has the DNA TGTGCCAGCAGCGTAGGGAGGGGTCTCTCCTACGAGCAGTACTTC.

The gene calls are TRBV9 and TRBJ2-5; 12 nucleotides align to TRBD1. CDR3 size: 16 residues. The germline V gene encodes CDR1 SGDLS and CDR2 YYNGEE. V trimming: 3 bases; J trimming: 5 bases; junction bases outside the gene matches: 8. In DNA, the CDR3 is TGTGCCAGCAGCGAGACCCCGGGACAGGGGGCGGAGACCCAGTACTTC. As protein: CASSETPGQGAETQYF. The full variable domain, rest sourced from reference TRBV9 and TRBJ2-5, is DSGVTQTPKHLITATGQRVTLRCSPRSGDLSVYWYQQSLDQGLQFLIQYYNGEERAKGNILERFSAQQFPDLHSELNLSSLELGDSALYFCASSETPGQGAETQYFGPGTRLLVL.

The chain combines TRBV5-6 with TRBJ2-5; D uncertain. With 3 bases removed from V and 5 bases from J, the gap between germline ends came to 11 bases. The CDR3 runs 13 residues. Germline values: CDR1 SGHDT, CDR2 YYEEEE. CDR3 sequence reads: CASSSRPVETQYF. The CDR3 DNA follows: TGTGCCAGCAGCTCAAGGCCTGTGGAGACCCAGTACTTC.

The CDR3 DNA sequence: TGTGCCCACAGAAGCCCAGGACGTGTCCTTGATGATGGCTACACCTTC. Protein: CAHRSPGRVLDDGYTF. The V and J genes are TRBV7-2 and TRBJ1-2; no clear D gene. Trimming shortened V by 11 bases and J by 6 bases, and 28 bases separated the two germline ends. The CDR3 sequence is 16 residues long. Germline values: CDR1 SGHTA, CDR2 FQGNSA.

The V gene is TRBV29-1, the J gene TRBJ1-3; D ambiguous. Trimming took off 6 bases at V and 1 base at J, with 10 bases between the two ends. The CDR3 extends over 13 amino acids. Germline V gene sequence: CDR1 SQVTM, CDR2 ANQGSEA. The CDR3 reads CSVAVGSGNTIYF. DNA for the CDR3: TGCAGCGTCGCCGTAGGGTCTGGAAACACCATATATTTT.

The chain carries TRBV19 and TRBJ1-2, with 7 nucleotides matching TRBD1. This CDR3 comprises 15 residues. Germline V gene lookup returns CDR1 LNHDA and CDR2 SQIVND (reference sequence). The junction had 16 bases not matched to a gene; V was cut back by 7 bases and J by 8 bases. CDR3 nucleotide sequence: TGTGCCAGTACCGAGGGACAGAGCAGGTTTCGAGGCTACACCTTC. Its translation is CASTEGQSRFRGYTF. The full variable domain, with the rest looked up from reference TRBV19 and TRBJ1-2, is DGGITQSPKYLFRKEGQNVTLSCEQNLNHDAMYWYRQDPGQGLRLIYYSQIVNDFQKGDIAEGYSVSREKKESFPLTVTSAQKNPTAFYLCASTEGQSRFRGYTFGSGTRLTVV.

This clone was recorded once. The J gene is TRBJ1-2, the V gene TRBV18; weak D call: TRBD1 (5 bases). Trimming removed 0 bases from V and 8 bases from J, with 10 bases in between. CDR3 length: 13 residues. From germline, CDR1 is KGHSH and CDR2 LQKENI. The CDR3 coding sequence is TGTGCCAGCTCACCACCGCAGGGAGAGGGCTACACCTTC. Translation: CASSPPQGEGYTF.

This clone was seen a few times. V and J are TRBV7-9 and TRBJ1-2; D gene ambiguous. V was pared by 2 bases and J by 0 bases, with 4 bases between. The CDR3 covers 13 residues. Germline V CDR1 and CDR2: SEHNR, FQNEAQ (reference sequence). The CDR3 is CASSLLANYGYTF. CDR3 DNA: TGTGCCAGCAGCTTATTGGCTAACTATGGCTACACCTTC.

This clone was observed a few times. The chain couples TRBV7-2 to TRBJ2-7; no definite D call. This CDR3 has 11 residues. CDR1 SGHTA and CDR2 FQGNSA come from the germline V gene. Trimming pared 0 bases from V and 6 bases from J, leaving 3 bases between. As DNA, the CDR3 is TGTGCCAGCAGCTTAGCAGTCGAGCAGTACTTC. It encodes CASSLAVEQYF.

The V call is TRBV2, the J call TRBJ2-6; no firm D call. This CDR3 has 12 amino acids. Trimming took 4 bases from V and 4 from J, leaving 2 bases between them. Germline loops: CDR1 SNHLY, CDR2 FYNNEI. In DNA form, the CDR3 reads TGTGCCAGCAGTGCGGGGGCCAACGTCCTGACTTTC. This encodes CASSAGANVLTF. Full variable domain (rest looked up from reference TRBV2 and TRBJ2-6): EPEVTQTPSHQVTQMGQEVILRCVPISNHLYFYWYRQILGQKVEFLVSFYNNEISEKSEIFDDQFSVERPDGSNFTLKIRSTKLEDSAMYFCASSAGANVLTFGAGSRLTVL.

The V and J genes are TRBV28 and TRBJ2-7; either TRBD1 or TRBD2 may fit D (7 bases each). Germline lookup yields CDR1 MDHEN and CDR2 SYDVKM. Deletions cut 8 bases from V and 2 bases from J, with 22 bases between. This CDR3 comprises 16 residues. The DNA for the CDR3 is TGTGCCAGCTCACCTCCAGGGGGGGGCCGGACCTACGAGCAGTACTTC. Encoded protein: CASSPPGGGRTYEQYF.

This sequence joins TRBV7-8 and TRBJ2-2; 7 bases align to TRBD1. V shed 5 bases, J shed 6 bases, and the junction held 6 bases outside the gene matches. This CDR3 comprises 14 residues. Germline V gene lookup returns CDR1 SGHVS and CDR2 FQNEAQ. The CDR3 sequence: CASSRQGRAGELFF. CDR3 bases: TGTGCCAGCAGCCGACAGGGCAGGGCCGGGGAGCTGTTTTTT.

The CDR3 loop reads CAWGQGGIAYEQYF. DNA of the CDR3: TGTGCCTGGGGACAGGGGGGCATTGCCTACGAGCAGTACTTC. The chain carries TRBV30 and TRBJ2-7; 10 bases map to TRBD1. This CDR3 is 14 amino acids long. Germline V gives CDR1 GTSNPN, CDR2 SVGIG (reference sequence). With V trimmed by 5 bases and J by 2 bases, 6 bases remained unmatched.

This clone was seen repeatedly, ten times or more. The gene calls are TRBV7-8 and TRBJ2-7; TRBD2 might be the D (6 bases). V was clipped by 5 bases and J by 4 bases, with 15 bases between them. CDR3 length: 14 residues. The germline gives CDR1 SGHVS, CDR2 FQNEAQ. The CDR3 bases are TGTGCCAGCAGCAGGACTATAAGAACATACGAGCAGTACTTC. Translated: CASSRTIRTYEQYF.

The rearrangement joins TRBV12-5 to TRBJ1-1; D gene unclear. CDR3 length: 14 amino acids. Trimming shortened V by 0 bases and J by 4 bases, and 9 bases separated the two germline ends. Germline CDR1 LGHNT, CDR2 FRNRAP. CDR3 bases: TGTGCTAGTGGTTTGGTATTGGTGGGCACTGAAGCTTTCTTT. It translates to CASGLVLVGTEAFF.

The genes are TRBV5-6 and TRBJ1-6; D not certain. The ends were cut back, 4 bases at V and 7 bases at J, with 15 bases in the middle. This CDR3 has 15 amino acids. Germline CDR1 reads SGHDT; CDR2 reads YYEEEE. The CDR3 reads CASSPSPWENSPLHF. DNA for the CDR3: TGTGCCAGCAGCCCCAGTCCCTGGGAGAATTCACCCCTCCACTTT.

This chain uses TRBV30 with TRBJ1-1, with 8 bases that match TRBD1. CDR3 length: 15 residues. V gave up 2 bases and J gave up 1 base; unmatched junction bases: 6. Germline V CDR1 and CDR2: GTSNPN, SVGIG (reference sequence). The CDR3 spells CAWSPLGQGNTEAFF. DNA for the CDR3: TGTGCCTGGAGTCCCCTTGGACAGGGGAACACTGAAGCTTTCTTT.

This clone was observed a handful of times. The rearrangement links TRBV7-2 to TRBJ2-4; TRBD1 matches 8 bases. This CDR3 has 14 amino acids. The J segment lost 8 bases and the V segment lost 0 bases, leaving 3 bases of the junction unmatched. Germline-derived CDR1 and CDR2 are SGHTA and FQGNSA. CDR3 coding DNA: TGTGCCAGCAGCTTAGCGGCGACAGGGGACATTCAGTACTTC. Its protein is CASSLAATGDIQYF.